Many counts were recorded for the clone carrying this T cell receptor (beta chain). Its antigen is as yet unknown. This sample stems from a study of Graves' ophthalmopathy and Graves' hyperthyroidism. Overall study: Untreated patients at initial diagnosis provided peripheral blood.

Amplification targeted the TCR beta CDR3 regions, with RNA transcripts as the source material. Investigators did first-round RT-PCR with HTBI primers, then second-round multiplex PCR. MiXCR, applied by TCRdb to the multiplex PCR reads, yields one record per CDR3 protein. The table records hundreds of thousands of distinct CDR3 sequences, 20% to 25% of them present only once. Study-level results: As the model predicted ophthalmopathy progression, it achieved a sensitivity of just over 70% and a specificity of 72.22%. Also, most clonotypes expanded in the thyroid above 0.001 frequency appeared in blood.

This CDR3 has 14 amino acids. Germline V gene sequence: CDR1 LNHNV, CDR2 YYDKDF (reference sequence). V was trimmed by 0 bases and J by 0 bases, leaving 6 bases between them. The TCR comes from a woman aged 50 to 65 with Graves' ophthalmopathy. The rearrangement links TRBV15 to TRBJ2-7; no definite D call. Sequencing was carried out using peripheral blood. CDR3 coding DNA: TGTGCCACCAGCAGAGATGGACGCTCCTACGAGCAGTACTTC. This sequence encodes CATSRDGRSYEQYF.